These 28 T cell receptor beta chains were sequenced from one sample in a study of blood T cell repertoires in COVID-19. The table came from immunoSEQ multiplex PCR; TCRdb's copy has only in-frame clones and leaves some out. The sample contains tens of thousands of clones, approximately 90% of which appear only once. Sequencing used peripheral blood. These TCRs come from a woman in her sixties with acute or convalescent COVID-19.

The chain links TRBV5-4 to TRBJ2-5; D uncertain. V lost 4 bases and J 2 bases, leaving 12 bases between the germline ends. Germline V CDR1 and CDR2: SGHNT, YYREEE (reference sequence). The CDR3 spans 14 residues. The CDR3 DNA follows: TGTGCCAGCAGCACGGGTGTGATGCAAGAGACCCAGTACTTC. Its translation is CASSTGVMQETQYF.

On this clone: The same CDR3 arises from other DNA sequences in this sample as well. The CDR3 region is CASSSLAGGTDTQYF. CDR3 nucleotides: TGTGCCAGCAGTTCCCTAGCGGGAGGCACAGATACGCAGTATTTT. V usage is TRBV6-2 or TRBV6-3 and J usage is TRBJ2-3, with 10 bases that match TRBD2. Germline CDR1 and CDR2: MNHEY and SVGEGT. Trimming at V came to 4 bases and at J to 1 base, leaving 2 bases not matched to a gene. This CDR3 is built from 15 residues.

The chain recombines TRBV7-9 with TRBJ2-1, with 10 nucleotides matching TRBD1. Trimming cost V 5 bases and J 4 bases; bases outside gene matches: 5. Germline assignment: CDR1 SEHNR and CDR2 FQNEAQ (reference sequence). The CDR3 loop spans 15 amino acids. Written as DNA, the CDR3 is TGTGCCAGCAGCGGGGAGGGACAGGGGTACAATGAGCAGTTCTTC. It translates to CASSGEGQGYNEQFF.

This clone was recorded only once. The chain links TRBV19 to TRBJ1-5; a weak D match, TRBD1 (5 bases). Trimming cost V 4 bases and J 7 bases, with 11 bases left between them. CDR3 length equals 13 residues. The germline V gene encodes CDR1 LNHDA and CDR2 SQIVND (reference sequence). CDR3 DNA sequence: TGTGCCAGTAGTAACCAGGGCAGGCAGCCCCAGCATTTT. Its translation: CASSNQGRQPQHF.

The chain couples TRBV19 to TRBJ1-2, with 7 bases that match TRBD1. Germline CDR1 reads LNHDA; CDR2 reads SQIVND (reference sequence). This CDR3 contains 15 residues. V lost 3 bases, J lost 5 bases, and 9 bases stayed unmatched. The chain's CDR3 is CASSIGDSDAYGYTF. Here the CDR3 DNA reads TGTGCCAGTAGTATTGGGGACAGCGACGCATATGGCTACACCTTC.

The genes are TRBV30 and TRBJ1-1; D remains ambiguous. The germline CDR1 and CDR2 sequences are GTSNPN and SVGIG (reference sequence). V dropped 2 bases and J dropped 5 bases, with 12 bases sitting between them. This CDR3 has 13 residues. DNA of the CDR3: TGTGCCTGGAGTCGGAGGAGGGAGACTGAAGCTTTCTTT. It translates to CAWSRRRETEAFF.

CDR3 bases: TGTGCCAGCATCGAACTAGCGGGGGGAGGAGAGACCCAGTACTTC. Encoded protein: CASIELAGGGETQYF. V and J are TRBV2 and TRBJ2-5; the match to TRBD2 covers 12 bases. The CDR3 consists of 15 residues. The trim removed 7 bases at V and 4 bases at J, leaving 7 bases unmatched. Germline V CDR1 and CDR2: SNHLY, FYNNEI. Using reference TRBV2 and TRBJ2-5 for the parts outside the CDR3, the full variable domain is EPEVTQTPSHQVTQMGQEVILRCVPISNHLYFYWYRQILGQKVEFLVSFYNNEISEKSEIFDDQFSVERPDGSNFTLKIRSTKLEDSAMYFCASIELAGGGETQYFGPGTRLLVL.

The V gene is TRBV1, the J gene TRBJ1-6; TRBD1, the D gene given by the table, was not confirmed from the DNA. TRBV1 is noted as a pseudogene. CDR3 length: 18 amino acids. The CDR3 loop is CTSSQVLRDRALNSPLHF. For the CDR3, the DNA is TGCACCAGCAGCCAAGTTCTCCGGGACAGGGCTCTAAATTCACCCCTCCACTTT.

The V call is TRBV11-2, the J call TRBJ2-2, with D possibly being TRBD2 (6 bases). This CDR3 contains 15 residues. CDR1 is SGHAT and CDR2 is FQNNGV in the germline V gene. Trimming stripped 5 bases from V and 14 bases from J, with 24 bases between. CDR3 loop: CASSLPSSALAELFF. CDR3 in DNA: TGTGCCAGCAGCCTGCCCTCTAGCGCTCTAGCCGAACTGTTTTTT.

The genes are TRBV2 and TRBJ2-1; 9 bases map to TRBD2. Per germline, CDR1 SNHLY and CDR2 FYNNEI. The V segment lost 8 bases and the J segment 5 bases; nucleotides outside the gene matches: 7. The CDR3 length is 14 residues. The CDR3 loop reads CASLPGLANNEQFF. CDR3 nucleotides: TGTGCCAGCTTGCCGGGACTAGCTAACAATGAGCAGTTCTTC. Looking up the rest from reference TRBV2 and TRBJ2-1 gives the full variable domain: EPEVTQTPSHQVTQMGQEVILRCVPISNHLYFYWYRQILGQKVEFLVSFYNNEISEKSEIFDDQFSVERPDGSNFTLKIRSTKLEDSAMYFCASLPGLANNEQFFGPGTRLTVL.

This chain joins TRBV9 and TRBJ2-1; 8 bases match TRBD1. Trimming removed 1 base from V and 7 bases from J; junction bases left unmatched: 7. Germline V gives CDR1 SGDLS, CDR2 YYNGEE. This CDR3 comprises 15 residues. CDR3 nucleotide sequence: TGTGCCAGCAGCGTAAGGCAGGGGGCGCGGAATGAGCAGTTCTTC. Its protein product is CASSVRQGARNEQFF.

This clone was observed a single time. The J gene is TRBJ2-2, the V gene TRBV28; D is perhaps TRBD1 (6 bases). The CDR3 spans 13 residues. In germline, CDR1 is MDHEN, CDR2 SYDVKM. The V gene lost 6 bases and the J gene lost 3 bases, with 8 bases spanning the gap. This CDR3 is CASRQGDTGELFF. The CDR3 DNA is TGTGCCAGCAGACAGGGAGACACCGGGGAGCTGTTTTTT.

The table lists this clone with a count of one. The chain has TRBV27 and TRBJ2-1, with 8 nucleotides matching TRBD2. V gave up 6 bases and J gave up 6 bases; unmatched junction bases: 7. CDR3 size: 14 residues. Germline CDR1 reads MNHEY; CDR2 reads SMNVEV (reference sequence). CDR3 sequence (DNA): TGTGCCAGCAGCGGGGGACTAGGTGCCAATGAGCAGTTCTTC. Encoded protein: CASSGGLGANEQFF.

J is TRBJ2-4 and V is TRBV3-1 (or the pseudogene TRBV3-2), with TRBD1 as a possible D gene (5 bases). V was trimmed by 0 bases and J by 10 bases, leaving 10 bases between them. The CDR3 contains 13 residues. The germline V gene encodes CDR1 LGHDT and CDR2 YNNKEL (reference sequence). The CDR3 coding sequence is TGTGCCAGCAGCCAAGAGGGTACAGGTATTCAGTACTTC. Protein product: CASSQEGTGIQYF.

This clone appeared a few times. The chain couples TRBV7-2 to TRBJ1-5; TRBD1 matches 8 bases. The CDR3 has 15 amino acids. Germline CDR1 and CDR2: SGHTA and FQGNSA. V shed 0 bases and J 6 bases; nucleotides not matched to a gene: 4. The CDR3 loop reads CASSLAPGGGQPQHF. The CDR3 nucleotides read TGTGCCAGCAGCTTAGCGCCAGGGGGCGGTCAGCCCCAGCATTTT.

The chain links TRBV18 to TRBJ2-7, with unresolved D. The germline V gene encodes CDR1 KGHSH and CDR2 LQKENI. V was shortened by 5 bases and J by 2 bases, with 10 bases between the two germline ends. This CDR3 is 13 amino acids long. The CDR3 DNA follows: TGTGCCAGCTCAGAGACACCAACCTACGAGCAGTACGTC. Protein: CASSETPTYEQYV.

The V gene is TRBV3-1 (or the pseudogene TRBV3-2), the J gene TRBJ1-2; D is possibly TRBD1 (5 bases). The germline V gene has CDR1 LGHDT and CDR2 YNNKEL (reference sequence). The CDR3 consists of 15 residues. The V and J ends lost 2 bases and 6 bases respectively, with 16 bases between them. Here the CDR3 reads CASSQSLPGRDGYTF. In DNA form, the CDR3 reads TGTGCCAGCAGCCAATCCCTGCCAGGGAGGGATGGCTACACCTTC.

The V and J genes are TRBV19 and TRBJ1-2, with D possibly TRBD1 on 5 matching bases. The CDR3 runs to 13 residues. The V gene lost 10 bases and the J gene lost 2 bases, with 14 bases spanning the gap. The V gene's germline CDR1 is LNHDA and CDR2 SQIVND (reference sequence). The CDR3 DNA follows: TGTGCCACCCTCGACAGATACAACTATGGCTACACCTTC. This translates into CATLDRYNYGYTF.

This chain connects TRBV2 to TRBJ2-3; D is unresolved. With 7 bases removed from V and 5 bases from J, the gap between germline ends came to 7 bases. The CDR3 contains 11 residues. CDR1 is SNHLY, CDR2 FYNNEI, per germline. CDR3 DNA: TGTGCCAGCACGACGGGAGATACGCAGTATTTT. This translates into CASTTGDTQYF.

The J gene is TRBJ2-5, the V gene TRBV7-3; D might be TRBD1 (6 bases). The V end was cut by 5 bases, the J end by 5 bases, with 12 bases between. The CDR3 sequence is 13 residues long. CDR1 and CDR2 from the germline V gene are SGHTA and FQGTGA. CDR3 DNA: TGTGCCAGCAGCATAGTTCAGGGGGAGACCCAGTACTTC. Translation gives CASSIVQGETQYF.

This clone was counted only a few times. V is TRBV27 and J is TRBJ1-1; a possible D gene is TRBD1 (6 bases). CDR3 size: 14 residues. Germline CDR1 and CDR2: MNHEY and SMNVEV (reference sequence). Between the trimmed V and J ends, which lost 5 bases and 4 bases, there was a span of 14 bases. CDR3 protein: CASSHMTGRTEAFF. CDR3 DNA: TGTGCCAGCAGTCACATGACAGGTCGCACTGAAGCTTTCTTT.

The V and J genes are TRBV11-2 and TRBJ1-2; weak D call: TRBD1 (6 bases). CDR3 length: 15 residues. The V and J ends lost 5 bases and 5 bases respectively, with 18 bases between them. Germline V gene lookup returns CDR1 SGHAT and CDR2 FQNNGV. CDR3 amino acids: CASSQQGRVVYGYTF. The DNA for the CDR3 is TGTGCCAGCAGCCAACAGGGCCGGGTGGTTTATGGCTACACCTTC.

V gene TRBV7-6 combines with J gene TRBJ2-2; D may be TRBD2 (6 bases). The ends were cut back, 6 bases at V and 5 bases at J, with 16 bases in the middle. CDR1 and CDR2 (germline): SGHVS, FNYEAQ. This CDR3 has 15 amino acids. DNA of the CDR3: TGTGCCAGCAGTTCATCGTCTAGCGCGACCGGGGAGCTGTTTTTT. Translation gives CASSSSSSATGELFF.

This clone was seen a single time. This chain links TRBV2 with TRBJ2-5; the match to TRBD2 covers 7 bases. Trimming at V came to 1 base and at J to 7 bases, leaving 6 bases not matched to a gene. The CDR3 extends over 14 amino acids. CDR1 SNHLY and CDR2 FYNNEI come from the germline V gene. CDR3 sequence (DNA): TGTGCCAGCAGTGAAGATAGCGGGCCAGGGACCCAGTACTTC. It encodes CASSEDSGPGTQYF.

The rearrangement joins TRBV6-5 to TRBJ1-2, with TRBD1 matching 11 bases. The germline V gene encodes CDR1 MNHEY and CDR2 SVGAGI. The CDR3 is made up of 13 amino acids. V gave up 6 bases and J gave up 8 bases; unmatched junction bases: 5. The CDR3 loop is CASRRDRGDGYTF. The CDR3 DNA sequence: TGTGCCAGCAGACGGGACAGGGGGGACGGCTACACCTTC.

On this clone: Sequence at one end of the junction differs from germline and may be a read error. V and J are TRBV29-1 and TRBJ2-1; TRBD1 might be the D (6 bases). Germline V gene data show CDR1 as SQVTM and CDR2 as ANQGSEA. CDR3 length: 9 amino acids. CDR3 in amino acids: CSVEEGGIF. The CDR3 DNA is TGCAGCGTTGAAGAAGGGGGTATCTTC.

The CDR3 DNA is TGTGCCAGCAGCTTAGGAGTGGGGAGGGAAAAACTGTTTTTT. Amino acids: CASSLGVGREKLFF. The chain is built from TRBV7-2 and TRBJ1-4; D remains ambiguous. The V gene lost 1 base and the J gene lost 8 bases, with 11 bases spanning the gap. The length of the CDR3 is 14 residues. Per germline, CDR1 SGHTA and CDR2 FQGNSA.

The rearrangement uses TRBV6-2 or TRBV6-3 and TRBJ2-3; no firm D call. V gave up 4 bases and J gave up 2 bases, with 13 bases separating them. The CDR3 spans 15 residues. Germline V gene lookup returns CDR1 MNHEY and CDR2 SVGEGT. The CDR3 DNA sequence: TGTGCCAGCAGTTCCCCGACTGCCACCACAGATACGCAGTATTTT. Its translation is CASSSPTATTDTQYF.